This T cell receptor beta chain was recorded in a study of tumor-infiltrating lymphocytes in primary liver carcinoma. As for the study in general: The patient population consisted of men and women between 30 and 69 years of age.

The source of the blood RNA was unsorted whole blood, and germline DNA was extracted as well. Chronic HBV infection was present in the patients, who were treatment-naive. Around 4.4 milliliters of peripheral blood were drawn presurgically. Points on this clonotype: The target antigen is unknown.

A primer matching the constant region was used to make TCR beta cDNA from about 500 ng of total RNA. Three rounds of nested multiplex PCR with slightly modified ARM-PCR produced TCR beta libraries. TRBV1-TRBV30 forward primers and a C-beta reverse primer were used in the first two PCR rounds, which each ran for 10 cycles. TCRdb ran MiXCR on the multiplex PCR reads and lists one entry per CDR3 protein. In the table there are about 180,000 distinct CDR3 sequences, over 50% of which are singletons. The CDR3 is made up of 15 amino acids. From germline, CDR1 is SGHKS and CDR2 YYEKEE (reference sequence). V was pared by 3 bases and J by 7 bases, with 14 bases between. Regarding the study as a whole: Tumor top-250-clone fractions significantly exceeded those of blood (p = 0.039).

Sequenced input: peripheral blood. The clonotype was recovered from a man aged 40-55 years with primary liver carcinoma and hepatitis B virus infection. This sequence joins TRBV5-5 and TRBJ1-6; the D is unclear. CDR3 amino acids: CASSSRWRENSPLHF. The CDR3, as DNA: TGTGCCAGCAGCTCGCGATGGAGGGAAAATTCACCCCTCCACTTT. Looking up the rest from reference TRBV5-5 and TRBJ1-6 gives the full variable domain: DAGVTQSPTHLIKTRGQQVTLRCSPISGHKSVSWYQQVLGQGPQFIFQYYEKEERGRGNFPDRFSARQFPNYSSELNVNALLLGDSALYLCASSSRWRENSPLHFGNGTRLTVT.